These 14 T cell receptor beta chains share one sample of origin, sequenced in a study of CD8 T cells in Susac syndrome. An input of roughly 0.45 to 1 ug of RNA was subjected to reverse transcription using random hexamers. MiXCR was run by TCRdb on the immunoSEQ multiplex PCR reads, yielding one entry per CDR3 protein. The sample has 100,000 to 150,000 distinct CDR3 sequences, around 86% seen once. The sample consisted of CD8+ T cells from PBMCs. These receptors were taken from a human donor with multiple sclerosis.

This chain connects TRBV27 to TRBJ1-1, with 10 bases matching TRBD1. The J segment lost 7 bases and the V segment lost 0 bases, leaving 5 bases of the junction unmatched. The CDR3 length is 15 residues. Germline V lookup: CDR1 MNHEY, CDR2 SMNVEV (reference sequence). This chain's CDR3 is CASSLSTGGDDEAFF. Here the CDR3 DNA reads TGTGCCAGCAGTTTATCGACAGGGGGCGACGATGAAGCTTTCTTT.

V is TRBV27 and J is TRBJ2-7; possible D gene TRBD1, 6 bases. V lost 5 bases to trimming and J lost 3 bases, with 11 bases between them. The CDR3 runs to 13 residues. Per the germline V gene, CDR1 is MNHEY and CDR2 is SMNVEV (reference sequence). CDR3 sequence reads: CASSQGTHYEQYV. CDR3 bases: TGTGCCAGCAGTCAGGGGACCCACTACGAGCAGTACGTC.

The chain links TRBV6-5 to TRBJ2-2; TRBD1 matches at 10 bases. V lost 5 bases and J lost 5; bases outside the gene matches: 8. CDR1 is MNHEY, CDR2 SVGAGI, per germline. There are 16 residues in the CDR3. The CDR3 is CASSTDRGLRTGELFF. The CDR3 nucleotides read TGTGCCAGCAGTACTGACAGGGGGCTTCGGACCGGGGAGCTGTTTTTT.

This chain connects TRBV10-3 to TRBJ1-4; D is unresolved. Germline-derived CDR1 and CDR2 are ENHRY and SYGVKD. With 3 bases removed from V and 5 bases from J, the gap between germline ends came to 10 bases. This CDR3 spans 14 amino acids. CDR3 region: CAISEGQLNEKLFF. CDR3 nucleotide sequence: TGTGCCATCAGTGAAGGGCAGTTAAATGAAAAACTGTTTTTT.

The chain is built from TRBV9 and TRBJ1-6; tentatively, D is TRBD1 (5 bases). With 2 bases removed from V and 7 bases from J, the gap between germline ends came to 7 bases. There are 13 residues in the CDR3. Germline-derived CDR1 and CDR2 are SGDLS and YYNGEE. The CDR3 loop is CASSVGGNSPLHF. Here the CDR3 DNA reads TGTGCCAGCAGCGTCGGGGGAAATTCACCCCTCCACTTT.

This chain uses TRBV3-1 with TRBJ2-7; 10 bases line up with TRBD2. Germline trimming cut 0 bases from V and 3 bases from J; bases unmatched to any gene: 11. CDR3 length equals 18 residues. The germline gives CDR1 LGHDT, CDR2 YNNKEL (reference sequence). The CDR3 nucleotides are TGTGCCAGCAGCCAAGATCAACTAGCGGGGTCCCAAAGCTACGAGCAGTACTTC. It is translated as CASSQDQLAGSQSYEQYF.

In the case of this clonotype: One junction end disagrees with the germline gene, perhaps due to a read error. This rearrangement joins TRBV3-1 to TRBJ2-4; D is undetermined. Germline V gives CDR1 LGHDT, CDR2 YNNKEL (reference sequence). The CDR3 spans 13 residues. CDR3 residues: CASSQGPGDIQYF. CDR3 nucleotide sequence: TGTGCCAGCAGTCAAGGGCCAGGAGACATTCAGTACTTC.

The V and J genes are TRBV5-1 and TRBJ2-2; 9 bases map to TRBD2. The CDR3 length is 16 residues. Germline trimming cut 1 base from V and 5 bases from J; bases unmatched to any gene: 6. In germline, CDR1 is SGHRS, CDR2 YFSETQ. CDR3 DNA sequence: TGCGCCAGCAGCTTGCCCTGGCGGGAGGGAACCGGGGAGCTGTTTTTT. This gives the protein CASSLPWREGTGELFF.

This clonotype was seen once. V usage is TRBV2 and J usage is TRBJ1-1, with TRBD1 matching over 9 bases. The CDR3 loop spans 13 amino acids. The germline CDR1 and CDR2 sequences are SNHLY and FYNNEI. The ends lost 10 bases at V and 0 bases at J; junction bases unmatched: 3. The CDR3, as DNA: TGTGCCATCCGGACAGGGGTGAACACTGAAGCTTTCTTT. It is translated as CAIRTGVNTEAFF.

This sequence joins TRBV6-1 and TRBJ2-3; 11 nucleotides match TRBD2. This CDR3 has 15 amino acids. The V and J ends lost 4 bases and 3 bases, in that order; junction bases with no gene match: 3. Germline V gene lookup returns CDR1 MNHNS and CDR2 SASEGT. CDR3 sequence (DNA): TGTGCCAGCAGTGTAGGGACTAGCGGAACAGATACGCAGTATTTT. It codes for CASSVGTSGTDTQYF.

The chain links TRBV27 to TRBJ1-2, with 9 nucleotides matching TRBD1. V trimming: 5 bases; J trimming: 6 bases; junction bases outside the gene matches: 10. Germline V gene data show CDR1 as MNHEY and CDR2 as SMNVEV (reference sequence). The CDR3 covers 15 residues. The CDR3: CASSPRDREDDGYTF. CDR3 nucleotides: TGTGCCAGCAGTCCCCGGGACAGGGAGGATGATGGCTACACCTTC.

The J gene is TRBJ2-7, the V gene TRBV18, with D possibly matching TRBD2 (6 bases). The germline gives CDR1 KGHSH, CDR2 LQKENI. The ends were cut back, 0 bases at V and 4 bases at J, with 7 bases in the middle. The CDR3 is 13 residues long. The CDR3 is CASSPPEGYEQYV. In DNA, the CDR3 is TGTGCCAGCTCACCACCGGAGGGTTACGAGCAGTACGTC.

This chain connects TRBV3-1 to TRBJ2-1, with unresolved D. V shed 5 bases and J shed 9 bases, with 8 bases lying between them. CDR1 and CDR2 (germline): LGHDT, YNNKEL (reference sequence). The CDR3 spans 11 residues. The CDR3 sequence: CASSTHFEQFF. CDR3 coding DNA: TGTGCCAGCAGCACACACTTTGAGCAGTTCTTC.

The count of this clonotype is one. The chain combines TRBV12-3 or TRBV12-4 with TRBJ1-5; maybe TRBD1 (5 bases). The V end was cut by 3 bases, the J end by 4 bases, with 10 bases between. CDR3 length equals 14 residues. CDR3 sequence: CASSFNRLNQPQHF. CDR3 sequence (DNA): TGTGCCAGCAGTTTTAACAGGCTTAATCAGCCCCAGCATTTT.